A selection of T cell receptor beta chains follows, all from one sample in a study of blood T cell repertoires in COVID-19. Libraries were prepared by immunoSEQ multiplex PCR; TCRdb keeps only in-frame clonotypes and omits some of them. The table lists about 92,000 clones, less than 75% of them singletons. Sequences were obtained from peripheral blood. Receptor source: a woman aged 55-70 years in a cohort sampled during active or convalescent COVID-19. CDR3s include the opening cysteine and the closing phenylalanine or tryptophan. The D gene is left open where the match is weak. Clone size is given for some rows only: seen once, a few or many times, or a class if the clone is expanded.

J,V,D,size,DNA,CDR3
TRBJ2-2,TRBV27,.,.,TGTGCCAGCAGTAGCGCCACAGGGTACACCGGGGAGCTGTTTTTT,CASSSATGYTGELFF
TRBJ2-5,TRBV7-9,TRBD1,.,TGTGCCAGCAGCTTAGGCCAGGGGGCTCTAGAGACCCAGTACTTC,CASSLGQGALETQYF
TRBJ1-2,TRBV29-1,.,.,TGCAGCGTTGAAAGGGGGTACTATGGCTACACCTTC,CSVERGYYGYTF
TRBJ2-7,TRBV9,TRBD1,few,TGTGCCAGCAGCGATTCCGGGACAGGGATAAGGGAGCAGTACTTC,CASSDSGTGIREQYF
TRBJ2-7,TRBV5-5,TRBD2,.,TGTGCCAGCAGCTTGGAGGCGGGGGGCCCTTCCTACGAGCAGTACTTC,CASSLEAGGPSYEQYF
TRBJ1-2,TRBV4-1,.,.,TGCGCCAGCAGCCAAGACCCGGCGGAGGCCTTAGCTAACTATGGCTACACCTTC,CASSQDPAEALANYGYTF
TRBJ2-1,TRBV12-5,.,.,TGTGCTAGTGGTTTGGTACGGGTGGCGGTGAGCTCCTACAATGAGCAGTTCTTC,CASGLVRVAVSSYNEQFF
TRBJ2-2,TRBV9,TRBD1,.,TGTGCCAGCAGCGCCCGAGTGGACAGGGTAAACACCGGGGAGCTGTTTTTT,CASSARVDRVNTGELFF
TRBJ2-1,TRBV2,.,.,TGTGCCAGCAGCCTCTACAATGAGCAGTTCTTC,CASSLYNEQFF
TRBJ2-5,TRBV6-8,.,few,TGTGCCAGCAGGAGCGGCCGGGAGACCCAGTACTTC,CASRSGRETQYF
TRBJ2-5,TRBV11-3,TRBD2,.,TGTGCCAGCAGCACGGGGACTAGCGGGGACCAAGAGACCCAGTACTTC,CASSTGTSGDQETQYF
TRBJ2-2,TRBV3-1/TRBV3-2,TRBD1,.,TGTGCCAGCAGAGGGACAGGGGGTGGCACCGGGGAGCTGTTTTTT,CASRGTGGGTGELFF
TRBJ2-2,TRBV2,TRBD1,.,TGTGCCAGCAGCCCGCGTGGGACAGGGAACACCGGGGAGCTGTTTTTT,CASSPRGTGNTGELFF
TRBJ2-5,TRBV5-1,.,.,TGCGCCAGCAGCTCGGGGGTAGGAAAAGAGACCCAGTACTTC,CASSSGVGKETQYF
TRBJ1-2,TRBV5-4,TRBD1,.,TGTGCCAGCAGCTTTCCAGGGGGCATTGAGTATGGCTACACCTTC,CASSFPGGIEYGYTF
TRBJ2-7,TRBV7-9,TRBD1,.,TGTGCCAGCAGCTCACCCGGGACAGGCACCTACGAGCAGTACTTC,CASSSPGTGTYEQYF